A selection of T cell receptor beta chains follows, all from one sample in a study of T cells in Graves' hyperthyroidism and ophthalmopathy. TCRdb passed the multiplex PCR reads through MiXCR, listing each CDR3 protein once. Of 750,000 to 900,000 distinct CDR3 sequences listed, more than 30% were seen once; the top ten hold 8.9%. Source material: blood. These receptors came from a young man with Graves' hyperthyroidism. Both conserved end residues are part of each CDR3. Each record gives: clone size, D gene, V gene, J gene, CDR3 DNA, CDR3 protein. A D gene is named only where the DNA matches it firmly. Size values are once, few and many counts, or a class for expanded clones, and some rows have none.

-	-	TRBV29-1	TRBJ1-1	TGCAGCGTTGGGGAGTATCAGGCTGAAGCTTTCTTT	CSVGEYQAEAFF
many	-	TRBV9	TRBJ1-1	TGTGCCAGCAGCTTGTATTGGGTGAACACTGAAGCTTTCTTT	CASSLYWVNTEAFF
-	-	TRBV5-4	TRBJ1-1	TGTGCCAGCAGCGATGTGTTCAGGGAGAACACTGAAGCTTTCTTT	CASSDVFRENTEAFF
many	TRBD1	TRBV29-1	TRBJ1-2	TGCAGCGCCTCGGGCAGGGGGCTGGGTTATGGCTACACCTTC	CSASGRGLGYGYTF
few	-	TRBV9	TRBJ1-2	TGTGCCAGCAGCCCCGCAGGGGCGGACTATGGCTACACCTTC	CASSPAGADYGYTF
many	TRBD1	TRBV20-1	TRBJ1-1	TGCAGTGCTAGAAGGGACAGAAGGAACACTGAAGCTTTCTTT	CSARRDRRNTEAFF
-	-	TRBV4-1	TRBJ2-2	TGCGCCAGCAGCCAACTCGGGCCGACCGGGGAGCTGTTTTTT	CASSQLGPTGELFF
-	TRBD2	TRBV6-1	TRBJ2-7	TGTGCCAGCAGTGAACGGGCTAGCGGGGCCTACGAGCAGTACTTC	CASSERASGAYEQYF
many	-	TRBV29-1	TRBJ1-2	TGCAGCGTTGACCGGACAGACTATGGCTACACCTTC	CSVDRTDYGYTF
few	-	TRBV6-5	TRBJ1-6	TGTGCCAGCAGTTTAGTTTATGGGTCACCCCTCCACTTT	CASSLVYGSPLHF
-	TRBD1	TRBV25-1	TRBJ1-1	TGTGCCAGCAGTGCTGACAGGGGGCTGAGAACTGAAGCTTTCTTT	CASSADRGLRTEAFF
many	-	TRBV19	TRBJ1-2	TGTGCCATCTTCGGGAGGCAGGTTGGCTACACCTTC	CAIFGRQVGYTF
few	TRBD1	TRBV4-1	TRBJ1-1	TGCGCCAGCAGCCAAATCGACAGGGAGAACACTGAAGCTTTCTTT	CASSQIDRENTEAFF
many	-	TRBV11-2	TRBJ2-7	TGTGCCAGCAGCTTCCCCAGAGTCTACGAGCAGTACTTC	CASSFPRVYEQYF
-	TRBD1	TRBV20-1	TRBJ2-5	TGCAGTGCTCCGAGACAGGGTGTGGAGACCCAGTACTTC	CSAPRQGVETQYF
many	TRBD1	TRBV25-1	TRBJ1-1	TGTGCCAGCAGGGGGACAGGGGTAAAGACTGAAGCTTTCTTT	CASRGTGVKTEAFF
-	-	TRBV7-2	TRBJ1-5	TGTGCCAGCAGTCGCTTAAGGCCCCAGCATTTT	CASSRLRPQHF
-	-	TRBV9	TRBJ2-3	TGTGCCAGCAGCGTAGGAGGAGGAAGGTCAGATACGCAGTATTTT	CASSVGGGRSDTQYF
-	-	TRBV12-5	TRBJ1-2	TGTGCTAGTGGGCAGACAGCCCTGGGCTACACCTTC	CASGQTALGYTF
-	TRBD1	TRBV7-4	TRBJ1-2	TGTGCCAGCAGCCCTCGACAGGGAGGCTATGGCTACACCTTC	CASSPRQGGYGYTF
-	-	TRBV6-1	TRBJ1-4	TGTGCCACCAAGGGGATCGACCTCAGGGGTGAAAAACTGTTTTTT	CATKGIDLRGEKLFF
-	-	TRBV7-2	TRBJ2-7	TGTGCCAGCAGCTATGGTAGGGCGCGGGAGCAGTACTTC	CASSYGRAREQYF
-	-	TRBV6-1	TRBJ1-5	TGTGCCGGCAGTTTACAGGGTATTCAGCCCCAGCATTTT	CAGSLQGIQPQHF
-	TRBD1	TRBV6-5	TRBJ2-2	TGTGCCAGCAGTTTGACAGGGGCAGACACCGGGGAGCTGTTTTTT	CASSLTGADTGELFF
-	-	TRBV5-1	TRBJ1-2	TGCGCCAGCAGCTTGGAAGTACAGTCGTTTGGCTACACCTTC	CASSLEVQSFGYTF
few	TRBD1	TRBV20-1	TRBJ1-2	TGCAGTGCCCCAACAGGGGGAGTCTATGGCTACACCTTC	CSAPTGGVYGYTF
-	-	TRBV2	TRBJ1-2	TGTGCCAGCAGTGAGAGGGACGGGAACTATGGCTACACCTTC	CASSERDGNYGYTF
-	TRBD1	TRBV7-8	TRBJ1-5	TGTGCCAGCAGCTTGGATGCAGGGGGTGGCAATCAGCCCCAGCATTTT	CASSLDAGGGNQPQHF
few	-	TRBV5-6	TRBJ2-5	TGTGCCAGCAGCTTCAGGAGGGGGCCACGCCAAGAGACCCAGTACTTC	CASSFRRGPRQETQYF
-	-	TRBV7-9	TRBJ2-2	TGCGCCAGCAGCCACTTAAGCGGTGACGGGGAGCTGTTTTTT	CASSHLSGDGELFF
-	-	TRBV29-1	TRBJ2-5	TGCAGCGTTGAAGATGGTAAACAGACCCAGTACTTC	CSVEDGKQTQYF
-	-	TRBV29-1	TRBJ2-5	TGCAGCGTTGAAAATTTTGGGGAGACCCAGTACTTC	CSVENFGETQYF
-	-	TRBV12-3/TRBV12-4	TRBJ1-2	TGTGCCAGCAGTATAACAGGATCGGGAGGCTACACCTTC	CASSITGSGGYTF
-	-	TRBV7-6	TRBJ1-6	TGTGCCAGCAGCCCCGGGACCCCAAACCTATATAATTCACCCCTCCACTTT	CASSPGTPNLYNSPLHF
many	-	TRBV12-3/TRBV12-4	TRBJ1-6	TGTGCCAGCAGTTTAAGCAGGGGCGGTCTCCACTTT	CASSLSRGGLHF